This TCR beta chain stems from a study of blood T cell repertoires in COVID-19. Clones were sequenced by immunoSEQ multiplex PCR, and TCRdb holds only the in-frame ones, with some missing. The table includes around 220,000 clones, roughly 84% detected once. Germline CDR1 is KGHSH and CDR2 is LQKENI. This CDR3 comprises 14 residues. V lost 2 bases to trimming and J lost 2 bases; unmatched junction nucleotides: 1. V is TRBV18 and J is TRBJ2-5; the match to TRBD1 covers 8 bases. This clonotype originated in a woman in her forties who had recovered from COVID-19. Sequencing was performed on PBMCs or T cells enriched from blood (not recorded which). Written as DNA, the CDR3 is TGTGCCAGCTCACCATACAGGGGGCAAGAGACCCAGTACTTC. This encodes CASSPYRGQETQYF. Combining the CDR3 with reference TRBV18 and TRBJ2-5 gives the whole variable domain NAGVMQNPRHLVRRRGQEARLRCSPMKGHSHVYWYRQLPEEGLKFMVYLQKENIIDESGMPKERFSAEFPKEGPSILRIQQVVRGDSAAYFCASSPYRGQETQYFGPGTRLLVL.